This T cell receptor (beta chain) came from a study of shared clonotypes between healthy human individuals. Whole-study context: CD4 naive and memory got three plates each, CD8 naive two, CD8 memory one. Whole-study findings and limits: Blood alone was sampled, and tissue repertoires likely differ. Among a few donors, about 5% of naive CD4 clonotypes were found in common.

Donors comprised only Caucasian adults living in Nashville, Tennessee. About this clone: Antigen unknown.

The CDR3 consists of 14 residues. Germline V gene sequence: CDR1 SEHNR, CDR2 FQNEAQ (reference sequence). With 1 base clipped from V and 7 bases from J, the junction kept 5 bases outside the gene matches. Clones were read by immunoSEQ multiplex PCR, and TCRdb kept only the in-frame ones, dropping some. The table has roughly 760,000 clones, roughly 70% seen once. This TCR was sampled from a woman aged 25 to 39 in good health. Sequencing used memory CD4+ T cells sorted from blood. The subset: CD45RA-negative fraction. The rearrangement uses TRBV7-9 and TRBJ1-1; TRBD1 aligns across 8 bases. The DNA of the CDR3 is TGTGCCAGCAGCTTAGAAAGGACAGGGAATGAAGCTTTCTTT. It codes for CASSLERTGNEAFF.